These 30 T cell receptor beta chains were all obtained from the same sample, sequenced in a study of identical twins. TCRdb re-called the 5' RACE reads through MiXCR, storing one row per CDR3 protein. This sample yields hundreds of thousands of distinct CDR3 sequences, of which about 9.4% are seen a single time; more than 0.75% belongs to the top ten. These data also featured in a second study, about yellow fever vaccine responses in identical twins.

Sequenced: PBMCs. The receptors shown here come from a young woman in good health.

This clonotype was seen more than once but under ten times. CDR3 sequence reads: CASSALGPYEQYF. The DNA for the CDR3 is TGTGCCAGCAGCGCCTTGGGGCCCTACGAGCAGTACTTC. The rearrangement uses TRBV7-9 and TRBJ2-7; a possible D gene is TRBD1 (5 bases). The CDR3 has 13 residues. The germline V gene encodes CDR1 SEHNR and CDR2 FQNEAQ (reference sequence). V dropped 5 bases and J dropped 2 bases, with 10 bases sitting between them.

This clonotype was seen a few times. The chain combines TRBV10-3 with TRBJ2-7; a weak D match, TRBD2 (5 bases). V was trimmed by 6 bases and J by 0 bases, leaving 12 bases between them. Germline V CDR1 and CDR2: ENHRY, SYGVKD. This CDR3 has 14 amino acids. The CDR3 is CAIRTGVSSYEQYF. The CDR3 DNA reads TGTGCCATCAGAACCGGGGTTAGCTCCTACGAGCAGTACTTC.

This clonotype was seen ten or more times. This chain joins TRBV4-3 and TRBJ2-1; 8 nucleotides match TRBD2. The ends lost 0 bases at V and 6 bases at J; junction bases unmatched: 16. The CDR3 totals 19 residues. Germline loops: CDR1 LGHNA, CDR2 YSLEER. The CDR3 protein is CASSQDHVAGRASFNEQFF. In nucleotides, the CDR3 is TGCGCCAGCAGCCAAGATCACGTCGCCGGGAGGGCCAGTTTCAATGAGCAGTTCTTC.

This chain joins TRBV12-3 or TRBV12-4 and TRBJ2-1, with TRBD1 identical over 8 bases. J gave up 1 base and V 3 bases, and 8 bases lay outside the gene matches. This CDR3 has 17 amino acids. CDR3 in DNA: TGTGCCAGCAGTTTCGTCGGGACAGGTTTGTCCTACAATGAGCAGTTCTTC. It yields the protein CASSFVGTGLSYNEQFF.

This clonotype showed up many times. The V call is TRBV7-9, the J call TRBJ2-7, with 12 bases that match TRBD1. Losses at the gene ends were 6 bases for V and 4 bases for J; bases not matched to a gene: 7. The length of the CDR3 is 15 residues. Germline CDR1 SEHNR, CDR2 FQNEAQ (reference sequence). CDR3 residues: CASSSPGQGAYEQYF. The CDR3 bases are TGTGCCAGCAGTTCCCCGGGACAGGGGGCTTACGAGCAGTACTTC.

In its sample, this clonotype was seen a few times. J is TRBJ2-1 and V is TRBV4-1, with 7 bases aligning to TRBD2. Trimming at V came to 1 base and at J to 0 bases, leaving 6 bases not matched to a gene. Germline loops: CDR1 MGHRA, CDR2 YSYEKL. The CDR3 sequence is 17 residues long. The CDR3, as DNA: TGCGCCAGCAGCCAAGTCCCCCCTAGCGGCTCCTACAATGAGCAGTTCTTC. Translating it yields CASSQVPPSGSYNEQFF.

V usage is TRBV6-1 and J usage is TRBJ1-1; possibly TRBD1 for D (5 bases). The CDR3 has 14 residues. CDR1 and CDR2 (germline): MNHNS, SASEGT. V lost 5 bases and J lost 4, with 14 bases in between. The CDR3 loop reads CASSMGGVSTEAFF. DNA for the CDR3: TGTGCCAGCAGTATGGGGGGGGTAAGCACTGAAGCTTTCTTT.

This clonotype was seen more than once but under ten times. The chain carries TRBV5-1 and TRBJ2-7; TRBD1 or TRBD2 may be the D gene (5 bases each). The CDR3 has 15 amino acids. Trimming cost V 4 bases and J 2 bases, with 16 bases left between them. From germline, CDR1 is SGHRS and CDR2 YFSETQ. DNA for the CDR3: TGCGCCAGCAGCAGTGGGACGGGCAACCCCTACGAGCAGTACTTC. It yields the protein CASSSGTGNPYEQYF.

The chain carries TRBV4-3 and TRBJ2-2; D call uncertain. This CDR3 region has 15 residues. Germline CDR1 and CDR2: LGHNA and YSLEER. Between the trimmed V and J ends, which lost 5 bases and 5 bases, there was a span of 15 bases. Here the CDR3 DNA reads TGCGCCAGCAGCTTAAACGAAATGGGGACCGGGGAGCTGTTTTTT. It specifies CASSLNEMGTGELFF.

This clonotype has at least ten counts. The chain recombines TRBV25-1 with TRBJ2-2; 8 nucleotides agree with TRBD1. This CDR3 has 18 amino acids. Unmatched junction bases numbered 11, after V lost 2 bases and J lost 3 bases. Germline V lookup: CDR1 MGHDK, CDR2 SYGVNS. CDR3 in amino acids: CASSEHPLDREYTGELFF. The CDR3 nucleotides read TGTGCCAGCAGTGAACACCCCCTGGACAGGGAATACACCGGGGAGCTGTTTTTT.

This clonotype was counted a few times. The V call is TRBV29-1, the J call TRBJ2-1; 8 bases map to TRBD2. V shed 7 bases, J shed 5 bases, and the junction held 7 bases outside the gene matches. This CDR3 spans 13 amino acids. The germline CDR1 and CDR2 sequences are SQVTM and ANQGSEA. The CDR3 bases are TGCAGCGGGACTAGCTTCGGCGACAATGAGCAGTTCTTC. It translates to CSGTSFGDNEQFF.

This clonotype was counted between two and nine times. This rearrangement joins TRBV29-1 to TRBJ2-6; no firm D call. The CDR3 runs 12 residues. V lost 8 bases and J 1 base, leaving 6 bases between the germline ends. The V gene's germline CDR1 is SQVTM and CDR2 ANQGSEA. CDR3: CSPPSGANVLTF. CDR3 sequence (DNA): TGCAGCCCTCCATCTGGGGCCAACGTCCTGACTTTC.

This clonotype appeared a few times. The chain carries TRBV9 and TRBJ2-2, with 9 bases lining up with TRBD2. The CDR3 totals 17 residues. Looked up from germline, CDR1 is SGDLS and CDR2 is YYNGEE. V lost 0 bases to trimming and J lost 0 bases; unmatched junction nucleotides: 3. This CDR3 reads CASSVAGLATNTGELFF. The CDR3 bases are TGTGCCAGCAGCGTAGCTGGACTAGCGACGAACACCGGGGAGCTGTTTTTT.

This clonotype was detected ten times or more. The chain combines TRBV5-1 with TRBJ1-5; no reliable D call. CDR1 and CDR2 (germline): SGHRS, YFSETQ. V was clipped by 0 bases and J by 1 base, with 8 bases between them. CDR3 length: 15 residues. In DNA, the CDR3 is TGCGCCAGCAGCTTGGATACGGGGAGCAATCAGCCCCAGCATTTT. It codes for CASSLDTGSNQPQHF.

This clonotype has only a few counts. CDR3: CSATPGLAGEFF. CDR3 DNA: TGCAGTGCTACCCCCGGGTTAGCGGGGGAGTTCTTC. The chain is built from TRBV20-1 and TRBJ2-1, with 9 bases that match TRBD2. With 4 bases clipped from V and 14 bases from J, the junction kept 9 bases outside the gene matches. Germline V gene lookup returns CDR1 DFQATT and CDR2 SNEGSKA (reference sequence). The CDR3 is 12 amino acids.

This clonotype was counted a few times. The V and J genes are TRBV15 and TRBJ2-1; no reliable D call. Germline V CDR1 and CDR2: LNHNV, YYDKDF (reference sequence). CDR3 length equals 14 residues. V was clipped by 0 bases and J by 7 bases, with 10 bases between them. CDR3 DNA: TGTGCCACCAGCAGAGATCTGGAAGTAAATGAGCAGTTCTTC. As protein: CATSRDLEVNEQFF.

The chain is built from TRBV28 and TRBJ2-1, with 7 bases that match TRBD2. V shed 5 bases, J shed 7 bases, and the junction held 8 bases outside the gene matches. This CDR3 region has 14 residues. Germline values: CDR1 MDHEN, CDR2 SYDVKM. CDR3: CASSVGTKENEQFF. The CDR3 nucleotides read TGTGCCAGCAGTGTGGGGACTAAAGAAAATGAGCAGTTCTTC.

This clonotype was observed many times. This chain links TRBV10-3 with TRBJ2-3; 9 nucleotides align to TRBD1. Germline V CDR1 and CDR2: ENHRY, SYGVKD. The CDR3 covers 14 residues. The trim removed 7 bases at V and 5 bases at J, leaving 7 bases unmatched. The chain's CDR3 is CAITGGTGLDTQYF. DNA for the CDR3: TGTGCCATCACCGGCGGGACAGGGTTAGATACGCAGTATTTT.

This chain's CDR3 is CASSPGRADIYEQYF. As DNA, the CDR3 is TGTGCCAGCAGTCCCGGGAGGGCCGACATCTACGAGCAGTACTTC. J is TRBJ2-7 and V is TRBV7-9; 8 bases fit TRBD2. This CDR3 is 15 amino acids long. CDR1 and CDR2 (germline): SEHNR, FQNEAQ (reference sequence). Trimming took 6 bases from V and 3 from J; bases not matched to a gene: 10.

The V gene is TRBV28, the J gene TRBJ2-7; possibly TRBD1 or TRBD2 for D (6 bases each). This CDR3 is 13 amino acids long. Germline CDR1 MDHEN, CDR2 SYDVKM. Between the trimmed V and J ends, which lost 8 bases and 4 bases, there was a span of 15 bases. CDR3 nucleotides: TGTGCCAGCGGGGGCGGGGCAACATACGAGCAGTACTTC. Amino acids: CASGGGATYEQYF.

This clonotype was seen ten or more times. The chain uses TRBV4-3 and TRBJ2-4; weak D call: TRBD1 (6 bases). This CDR3 has 14 residues. With 3 bases removed from V and 8 bases from J, the gap between germline ends came to 14 bases. Germline V CDR1 and CDR2: LGHNA, YSLEER. The CDR3 sequence: CASSQRTARYIQYF. DNA of the CDR3: TGCGCCAGCAGCCAGAGGACAGCACGATACATTCAGTACTTC.

This clonotype turned up a few times. The gene calls are TRBV20-1 and TRBJ2-5; 7 bases line up with TRBD2. The V segment lost 3 bases and the J segment 3 bases; nucleotides outside the gene matches: 7. CDR3 length: 14 amino acids. Germline lookup yields CDR1 DFQATT and CDR2 SNEGSKA (reference sequence). The CDR3 reads CSARAFAGEETQYF. In nucleotides, the CDR3 is TGCAGTGCTAGGGCCTTTGCGGGAGAAGAGACCCAGTACTTC.

This chain uses TRBV4-3 with TRBJ2-7; 9 nucleotides match TRBD2. Trimming took 4 bases from V and 0 from J; bases not matched to a gene: 16. The CDR3 sequence is 19 residues long. In germline, CDR1 is LGHNA, CDR2 YSLEER. CDR3 in amino acids: CASSPPGGASGDDSYEQYF. For the CDR3, the DNA is TGCGCCAGCAGCCCTCCGGGGGGGGCTAGCGGGGACGACTCCTACGAGCAGTACTTC.

This clonotype was recorded at least ten times. This sequence joins TRBV9 and TRBJ2-7; the D gene is possibly TRBD2 (5 bases). The CDR3 sequence is 15 residues long. The germline CDR1 and CDR2 sequences are SGDLS and YYNGEE. Trimming stripped 5 bases from V and 3 bases from J, with 18 bases between. The CDR3 DNA follows: TGTGCCAGCAGTGCCGGCCCGGATGGACTCTACGAGCAGTACTTC. Encoded protein: CASSAGPDGLYEQYF.

V is TRBV5-5 and J is TRBJ2-7; 7 bases match TRBD2. The ends lost 4 bases at V and 2 bases at J; junction bases unmatched: 6. Germline loops: CDR1 SGHKS, CDR2 YYEKEE (reference sequence). This CDR3 is 14 amino acids long. The CDR3 coding sequence is TGTGCCAGCAGCCGGGACTATCTTACCTACGAGCAGTACTTC. Encoded protein: CASSRDYLTYEQYF.

The CDR3: CASSEVPNTQTQYF. The CDR3, as DNA: TGTGCCAGCAGCGAGGTACCTAACACCCAGACCCAGTACTTC. J is TRBJ2-5 and V is TRBV5-4; D not certain. The germline gives CDR1 SGHNT, CDR2 YYREEE (reference sequence). V lost 4 bases to trimming and J lost 6 bases, with 16 bases between them. The length of the CDR3 is 14 residues.

As for this clonotype: A read error may produce the germline difference seen at one junction end. The rearrangement joins TRBV4-2 to TRBJ2-7; perhaps TRBD2 as D (5 bases). Germline V gives CDR1 LGHNA, CDR2 YNFKEQ. CDR3 length: 13 residues. The CDR3 sequence is CAGSQSDYYEQYF. CDR3 bases: TGTGCCGGCAGCCAATCCGACTACTACGAGCAGTACTTC.

The chain uses TRBV5-6 and TRBJ2-1, with D possibly being TRBD1 (5 bases). Germline lookup yields CDR1 SGHDT and CDR2 YYEEEE. The ends were cut back, 1 base at V and 6 bases at J, with 8 bases in the middle. The CDR3 runs to 13 residues. CDR3 bases: TGTGCCAGCAGCTTGACAGGTTTCAATGAGCAGTTCTTC. This translates into CASSLTGFNEQFF.

This clonotype was counted between two and nine times. This chain connects TRBV20-1 to TRBJ2-7; TRBD2 matches 11 bases. CDR3 length: 15 amino acids. Germline CDR1 reads DFQATT; CDR2 reads SNEGSKA (reference sequence). J gave up 4 bases and V 0 bases, and 5 bases lay outside the gene matches. The CDR3, as DNA: TGCAGTGCTAGAGATTCCGGGACTAGCGGTTACGAGCAGTACTTC. It translates to CSARDSGTSGYEQYF.

The chain joins TRBV2 to TRBJ2-5, with D perhaps TRBD1 or TRBD2 (5 bases each). Germline CDR1 reads SNHLY; CDR2 reads FYNNEI. The V end was cut by 6 bases, the J end by 5 bases, with 16 bases between. The CDR3 is 14 residues long. CDR3 amino acids: CASRPGTPWETQYF. CDR3 coding DNA: TGTGCCAGCAGACCCGGGACCCCGTGGGAGACCCAGTACTTC.